This T cell receptor (beta chain) is drawn from a study of cytomegalovirus exposure and HLA in healthy donors (dated by TCRdb to 2016 to 2017). Regarding the study in general: According to an earlier analysis of 450 to 650 of the donors, about 170 million T cells yielded 117 million unique TCR beta sequences and roughly 280 Gb of sequence data. About 300 gigabases of sequencing data and tens of millions of unique TCR sequences were included in an early release covering roughly 700 HLA-typed donors. Among the roughly 400 genotyped donors, around 81% belonged to the genetic ancestry cluster associated with self-reported Caucasian donors. The study aimed to test whether signatures of past pathogen exposure could be identified by cataloging public T cell receptors. The study used immunosequencing to profile the T cell repertoires of 670 or so subjects and linked those repertoires to cytomegalovirus serostatus. Along with the roughly 610-subject first cohort, a separate validation cohort of around 110 different subjects was used. To predict cytomegalovirus infection status, the study combined high-throughput TCR immunosequencing, statistical association of individual TCRs with disease status, and machine learning. In a later analysis, previously published TCR beta repertoires from roughly 710 donors were re-analyzed and high-resolution HLA genotyping was added so that TCR occurrence patterns could be studied. In the later analysis, no new phenotypic data were used to find candidate immune exposures; instead, reliance was placed on TCR beta sequences and their occurrence across donors. An earlier analysis of 587 of the donors applied high-throughput TCR beta sequencing to assess whether each TCR beta V gene segment acted as functional or pseudogenic. Alongside the repertoire data, information on donor age, sex, ethnicity and CMV serostatus was compiled. A later genetic analysis used genome-wide SNP genotypes for about 65% of the 666 donors, treating that subset as a discovery cohort. All discovery cohort repertoires had been generated on a single sequencing platform. HLA typing covered class I and class II loci at four-digit resolution. The number of typed donors differed by locus: about 629-630 for A, B, C, DRB1 and DQB1; 522 for DQA1; 606 for DPA1; and some 470 for DPB1. Roughly five DR-DQ haplotypes were treated as single units for association and clustering because of strong linkage in the cohort. On average, over 200,000 unique TCR beta nucleotide sequences were sequenced per donor among fewer than 500 genotyped donors of the cohort, with 15% to 20% of those sequences being non-productive. Overall study outcomes, separate from this receptor: Because some donors lacked HLA typing at each locus, the association tests relied only on the typed subset. Several of the top co-occurrence clusters appeared to be linked to parvovirus B19, influenza, CMV and Epstein-Barr virus, according to a later analysis. The only immune exposure information available for the cohort was CMV serostatus. The authors suggested that the approach could potentially be generalized to other disease states and immunological phenotypes. Roughly uniform sequencing depth across donors was assumed in presence/absence analyses, although this assumption may not hold. In this cohort, only TCR beta chains were sequenced, and detectable features were limited by the absence of alpha or paired-chain data. In a later genetic analysis, fewer N-insertions in productive TCRs were reported among donors in an Asian-associated ancestry cluster than the approximately 630-donor mean. Some IMGT-functional V segments, including TRBV6-2 and TRBV6-3, could not be told apart with the 87-base-pair reads, so those segments were excluded. In an earlier analysis of 587 of the donors, most TCR beta V segments appeared in productive rearrangements about 87% or about 30% of the time, broadly matching IMGT annotations. A later analysis found that TCR association rates varied across HLA loci, with DRB1 alleles showing the most associated TCRs and HLA-C alleles the fewest. A cluster of highly shared sequence variants was judged likely to represent a technical artifact of the sequencing pipeline. A further reported finding was that TCR beta sequences accurately predicted the HLA-A and HLA-B alleles for most subjects in the first cohort. Specific HLA alleles were associated with about 17,000 TCR beta sequences at a false discovery rate of 0.05 in a later analysis. In vitro tests confirmed that a few of the cytomegalovirus-associated TCR beta chains recognize cytomegalovirus antigens. In both the original and validation cohorts, the classifier was reported to diagnose cytomegalovirus status with high specificity and sensitivity. A later genetic analysis associated a missense DCLRE1C variant with V-gene and J-gene trimming of TCR beta chains, and an independent cohort replicated the association. While some public TCRs were present in many individuals, most TCR sequences turned up only very rarely across donors. Because counts were too low, 15 or so rarely observed V segments, including chromosome 9 orphons, were excluded from the earlier analysis of roughly 580 of the donors. Assigning TCR associations to individual alleles was difficult when HLA alleles, especially DR and DQ, strongly co-occurred. In a later analysis, most CMV-associated TCR beta chains were found to appear HLA-restricted, with HLA associations seemingly driven largely by CMV exposure. The study listed around 160 TCR beta chains as associated with cytomegalovirus. In a later analysis, HLA-associated TCR beta chains were found to be more clonally expanded and to have lower generation probabilities than equally common non-associated chains. Linkage disequilibrium might explain the correlated functional status among segregating V segments, but an unknown experimental factor could not be ruled out.

Libraries were made using the immunoSEQ multiplex PCR assay. The multiplex PCR relied on a mix of 60 forward primers for TCR Vbeta segments and 13 reverse primers for TCR Jbeta segments. A multiplex PCR assay on genomic DNA amplified the CDR3 region of rearranged TCR beta genes. Amplified TCR beta libraries were sequenced as 87-base-pair reads on the Illumina HiSeq System. As for how the authors treated the data: A later analysis tallied some 79 million unique TCR beta chains across the 640 or so repertoires, and approximately 12 million of those chains were shared by two or more donors. Raw reads were error-corrected and collapsed into unique sequences with a nearest-neighbor algorithm that merged closely related sequences to remove PCR and sequencing errors. CDR3 sequences were aligned to IMGT reference sequences to assign V, D and J gene segments. For a sequence to be retained, at least a six-nucleotide match to both a V gene segment and a J gene segment was required. A rearrangement was called productive if the CDR3 had no stop codons and remained in frame with V and J, and every other rearrangement was called non-productive. Following IMGT convention, CDR3 was defined as the stretch from the second conserved V-encoded cysteine to the conserved J-encoded phenylalanine. In an earlier analysis of some 550 of the donors, sequences lacking an unambiguous match to a single V gene segment were excluded. In an earlier analysis of 587 of the donors, a V segment was called functional when productive rearrangements were above 56.7%, and segregating when the standard deviation between donors exceeded 5%. A statistical classification framework was developed to diagnose cytomegalovirus status using the catalog of TCR beta chain sequences. In a later analysis, V and J genes were assigned by comparing TCR nucleotide sequences against IMGT/GENE-DB human TR gene sequences. A later analysis assigned CDR3 sequences and most-parsimonious VDJ recombination scenarios with the TCRdist pipeline. A later analysis defined each TCR beta chain by its CDR3 amino acid sequence plus V-gene family, and excluded reads lacking a unique V-gene family. As a way to deal with suspected cross-contamination and a sequencing artifact, a later analysis dropped under 600 nucleotide sequences that were highly shared and had low generation probability. In a later analysis, a clonal expansion index for each public chain was calculated from normalized within-repertoire ranks of inferred template counts. A later analysis computed generation probabilities with a VDJ recombination model fitted to out-of-frame rearrangements, and checked the results against IGoR. In a later analysis, hypergeometric tests were used to score TCR-TCR, TCR-HLA and TCR-CMV co-occurrence, with a repertoire-size bias correction applied to TCR pairs. In a later analysis, false discovery rates were estimated by permuting HLA or CMV assignments 20 times. In a later analysis, co-occurring TCRs were grouped using DBSCAN, and TCRdist sequence similarity was added for clustering within HLA-allele-positive subsets. Repertoires with fewer than 30,000 or more than 120,000 public chains were left out of co-occurrence clustering, as were four to six repertoires with anomalous nucleotide sharing. As stored in TCRdb, this immuneACCESS dataset retains in-frame rearrangements with V and J assigned. A fraction of the clones does not appear; measured against another copy, unresolved V genes explain less than half of the discrepancy, and the remainder lacks a known reason. That table furnishes V, J and clone size, whereas the DNA furnished D and trimming. Present in this sample are around 140,000 clones, roughly 78% of which were seen just once. Under 5.5% of the sample lies in the top ten.

From a lookup of the germline V gene (reference sequence), CDR1 and CDR2 are MNHEY and SMNVEV. The CDR3, from cysteine to phenylalanine, totals 15 residues. Kept here is only the CDR3 DNA, which spans 45 bases and is read in frame from base 1. V is reduced by 3 bases and J by 2 bases, leaving a spacing of 13 bases between them. A note on this clone: The clone's antigen remains unknown. Base qualities are missing; no much larger clone stands one base away.

The cohort consisted of 650 to 850 healthy bone marrow donors. All cohort members were sampled while nominally healthy, although unrecorded immune exposures were likely present. The donor was CMV seropositive and belonged to the group of 250 to 350 seropositive cohort members. A peripheral blood sample was provided by each donor, and peripheral blood mononuclear cells were used for TCR beta sequencing. Genomic DNA was extracted from the blood cell samples with the Qiagen DNeasy Blood Extraction Kit. Sequenced input: PBMCs. This clonotype was sampled from a man in his forties or fifties in good health and CMV-seropositive. The chain joins TRBV27 to TRBJ2-5; the D gene is perhaps TRBD2, on 6 matching bases. The CDR3 reads as follows: CASSLMGGEQETQYF. The nucleotide sequence reads TGTGCCAGCAGTTTGATGGGGGGAGAGCAAGAGACCCAGTACTTC.